This T cell receptor (beta chain) derives from a study of cytomegalovirus exposure and HLA in healthy donors. This CDR3 is 14 amino acids long. Germline CDR1 and CDR2: MNHNY and SVGAGI (reference sequence). V lost 6 bases to trimming and J lost 2 bases; unmatched junction nucleotides: 4. Notes on the study in general: Confirmation in vitro established that a few CMV-associated chains were specific for CMV antigens.

Amplification used 60 Vbeta primers and 13 Jbeta primers. Libraries were prepared by immunoSEQ multiplex PCR; TCRdb keeps only in-frame clonotypes and omits some of them. This table has about 180,000 clones, 65% to 85% appearing once. As concerns this clone: Its antigen is undetermined.

The V gene is TRBV6-6, the J gene TRBJ2-7; 10 bases line up with TRBD1. This receptor was obtained from a girl aged 5 to 17 in good health and CMV-seropositive. The sequenced sample was PBMCs. DNA for the CDR3: TGTGCCAGCAGGATAGGGACAGGGGCCTACGAGCAGTACTTC. Encoded protein: CASRIGTGAYEQYF.